This T cell receptor beta chain came from a study of early T cells in non-severe SARS-CoV-2 infection (dated by TCRdb to about 2021). Turning to the overall study: Bulk RNA from unsorted whole blood was used for TCR sequencing, so alpha and beta chains could not be paired.

Set within a cohort of healthcare workers in London, UK, this nested case-control study involved weekly PCR testing of nasopharyngeal swabs along with blood sampling. Healthcare workers were recruited between 23 and 31 March 2020, during the week of the UK lockdown, and were followed weekly for up to roughly 15 weeks. Counted from cysteine to phenylalanine, this CDR3 has 15 amino acids. Only the CDR3 part of the read is kept: 45 bases, read in frame from the first base. CDR1 and CDR2, per the germline V gene, are MGHRA and YSYEKL. The germline V end is reduced by 4 bases and the J end by 2 bases; junction bases left unmatched: 2. General study outcomes and caveats: Matching against VDJdb was skewed toward anti-spike CD8 responses, likely underestimated virus-specific expansions, and missed private and CD4 specificities.

With respect to this clonotype: Its cognate antigen has yet to be identified. No clone much larger than this one lies a single base away; base qualities are absent.

Library creation used 5' RACE. The run used a NextSeq 500. In the TCR library protocol, unique molecular identifiers were attached to individual cDNA molecules to correct for PCR bias and sequencing error. Both TCR alpha and beta chains were sequenced, and tight co-correlation was observed between alpha and beta sequence abundances in each sample. The study's processing was this. Decombinator V4 was used to perform V gene, J gene and CDR3 annotation of TCR sequences. Expanded TCRs were defined as changing significantly between any two time points under a Poisson model with p below 0.0001. TCR abundances were normalised to the total number of TCRs sequenced per sample and expressed as counts per million. MAIT TCRs were defined by TRAV1-2 paired with TRAJ12, TRAJ20 or TRAJ33, and iNKT TCRs by TRAV10 paired with TRAJ18. A search of VDJdb, accessed on 1 November 2021, was run for TCRs annotated to CMV, EBV and SARS-CoV-2, with TCRs annotated for multiple antigens excluded. TCRdb cleaned the public reads at Q25 with fastp, built clones with MiXCR and kept in-frame beta chains. Here each entry gathers all rows of one CDR3 protein and keeps the most common genes and DNA. The V and J calls, along with clone size, are taken from TCRdb and not from the paper's own processing. Within this sample are around 47,000 distinct CDR3 sequences, with around a tenth of them counted one time only. Just over 20% of the sample goes to the ten largest clones.

This sequence uses TRBV4-1 and TRBJ2-7; 13 nucleotides in the junction match TRBD2. The sequencing input was whole blood. The source of this sequence is an adult who was a healthcare worker with PCR-confirmed SARS-CoV-2 infection or an uninfected control (not recorded which). The sequenced DNA: TGCGCCAGCAGCCCGGGACTAGCGGGGACCTACGAGCAGTACTTC. Translated, this is CASSPGLAGTYEQYF.